Below, one TCR beta chain is given with its context. Its antigen remains unidentified. Germline CDR1 SGHRS, CDR2 YFSETQ. The CDR3 contains 15 residues. V lost 4 bases and J 0 bases, leaving 12 bases between the germline ends. This specimen belongs to a study of cytomegalovirus exposure and HLA in healthy donors. Study-wide results and limits: The number of N-insertions in an Asian-associated ancestry cluster was reportedly below the roughly 670-donor mean in a later analysis.

PCR amplification relied on 60 Vbeta primers (plus 13 Jbeta primers). TCRdb keeps only in-frame clones here, not all; method: immunoSEQ multiplex PCR. The table includes 85,000 to 100,000 clones, 60% to 80% detected once. The sample comprised PBMCs. V usage is TRBV5-1 and J usage is TRBJ2-3; TRBD1 might be the D (5 bases). The receptor comes from a man aged 45-60 years in good health and CMV-seropositive. The chain's CDR3 is CASSRQPTSTDTQYF. The CDR3 bases are TGCGCCAGCAGCCGACAGCCCACTAGCACAGATACGCAGTATTTT.